These T cell receptor beta chains were read from a single sample in a study of technical replicates of blood from several donors. The protocol was immunoSEQ multiplex PCR, while the TCRdb copy is restricted to in-frame clones and leaves out a portion. This table has almost 85,000 clones, approximately 97% appearing once. Sequencing was performed on T cells isolated from PBMCs. Receptors originate from a human donor in good health. CDR3s include the opening cysteine and the closing phenylalanine or tryptophan. D genes are given only for firm matches.

d_call,j_call,v_call,cdr3_aa
TRBD1,TRBJ1-2,TRBV7-9,CASSIGQGANYGYTF
TRBD1,TRBJ1-1,TRBV11-3,CASSSETGVAAFF
TRBD1,TRBJ1-5,TRBV6-1,CASRGTGPNQPQHF
TRBD2,TRBJ2-1,TRBV4-1,CASRLRTSGRLVSEQFF
TRBD1,TRBJ2-5,TRBV9,CASSGRDRVPTQETQYF
TRBD1,TRBJ2-7,TRBV13,CASSSLRDRALGEQYF
-,TRBJ2-1,TRBV5-4,CASSILAGNEQFF
TRBD1,TRBJ1-5,TRBV5-6,CASSFQGVGNQPQHF
-,TRBJ1-4,TRBV27,CASSFLNEKLFF
-,TRBJ2-7,TRBV11-2,CASSLRQVQEAYF
TRBD1,TRBJ1-2,TRBV28,CASRTGERVYGYTF
TRBD1,TRBJ2-7,TRBV27,CASSSGRPGQLNHEQYF
-,TRBJ2-2,TRBV20-1,CSVDGTGELFF
TRBD1,TRBJ2-1,TRBV29-1,CSVFGQADEQFF
TRBD2,TRBJ2-3,TRBV11-3,CASSRLAGEGFSTDTQYF
-,TRBJ2-3,TRBV28,CASSSLLRRVLHQRRGDTQYF
TRBD2,TRBJ2-7,TRBV7-9,CASSGTSVSYEQYF
TRBD2,TRBJ2-2,TRBV5-4,CASSLVGGGLNTGELFF
TRBD2,TRBJ2-7,TRBV29-1,CSVEGGRAYEQYF
-,TRBJ2-5,TRBV7-9,CASSSGRGETQYF
-,TRBJ1-5,TRBV19,CASSLLREPQHF
TRBD1,TRBJ2-7,TRBV28,CASYKGDRAPYEQYF
-,TRBJ1-1,TRBV7-9,CASSLEQARAFF
-,TRBJ2-7,TRBV6-5,CASSYGSGAYEQYF
-,TRBJ1-1,TRBV14,CASSQGGVRGMNTEAFF
-,TRBJ1-2,TRBV5-4,CASSLRRGALSYGYTF
TRBD2,TRBJ2-5,TRBV7-6,CASSSDGASGRKTQYF
-,TRBJ2-5,TRBV30,CAWSGLWGRRETQYF
-,TRBJ2-1,TRBV9,CASSVGGTYPSNEQFF
-,TRBJ1-1,TRBV12-5,CASGLVGSTEAFF
-,TRBJ1-2,TRBV28,CASSALAGAYYGYTF
TRBD2,TRBJ2-7,TRBV19,CASSNRDRGRLAGGPRSYEQYF
TRBD2,TRBJ2-7,TRBV5-4,CASSFMTSGRALEQYF
-,TRBJ2-5,TRBV12-5,CASGRGRSETQYF
-,TRBJ2-5,TRBV5-1,CASTQGWGTEETQYF
-,TRBJ1-2,TRBV4-2,CASSQDQGGYSYGYTF